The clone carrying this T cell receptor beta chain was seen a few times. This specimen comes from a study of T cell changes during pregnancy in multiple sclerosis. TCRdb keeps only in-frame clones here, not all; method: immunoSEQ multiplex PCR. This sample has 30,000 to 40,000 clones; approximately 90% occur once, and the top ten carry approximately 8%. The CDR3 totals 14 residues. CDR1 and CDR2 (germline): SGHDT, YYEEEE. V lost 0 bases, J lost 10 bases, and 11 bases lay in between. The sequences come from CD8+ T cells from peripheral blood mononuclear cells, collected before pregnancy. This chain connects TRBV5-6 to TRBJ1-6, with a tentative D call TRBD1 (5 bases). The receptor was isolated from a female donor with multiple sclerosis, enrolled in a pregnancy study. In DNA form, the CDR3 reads TGTGCCAGCAGCTTGGCGGGGGAAGGCTCACCCCTCCACTTT. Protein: CASSLAGEGSPLHF. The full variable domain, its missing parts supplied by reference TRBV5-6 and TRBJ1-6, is DAGVTQSPTHLIKTRGQQVTLRCSPKSGHDTVSWYQQALGQGPQFIFQYYEEEERQRGNFPDRFSGHQFPNYSSELNVNALLLGDSALYLCASSLAGEGSPLHFGNGTRLTVT.